The rows below give T cell receptor beta chains drawn from one sample of a study of T cell responses to AZD1222 COVID-19 vaccine. Some clones are missing from TCRdb's copy, which holds only in-frame ones; the method was immunoSEQ multiplex PCR. The sample yields around 140,000 clones, approximately 90% seen once. The sequences come from peripheral blood, collected 28 days after the second AZD1222 dose. The receptor set was obtained from an adult who received the AZD1222 COVID-19 vaccine. CDR3s include the opening cysteine and the closing phenylalanine or tryptophan. D genes are given only for firm matches. A row's size may be missing; if present it is once, few, many or a size class.

abundance | j_gene | v_gene | d_gene | CDR3aa | CDR3nt
NA | TRBJ1-4 | TRBV19 | NA | CASSTTGITNEKLFF | TGTGCCAGTAGTACCACAGGGATAACTAATGAAAAACTGTTTTTT
once | TRBJ2-3 | TRBV18 | NA | CASSRRAGDGDTQYF | TGTGCCAGCTCACGCAGAGCAGGGGACGGCGATACGCAGTATTTT
NA | TRBJ1-5 | TRBV6-5 | NA | CASSTGGHQPQHF | TGTGCCAGCAGTACGGGGGGCCATCAGCCCCAGCATTTT
NA | TRBJ1-6 | TRBV12-3/TRBV12-4 | NA | CASSLNWGPLHF | TGTGCCAGCAGTTTGAACTGGGGGCCCCTCCACTTT
once | TRBJ1-1 | TRBV5-1 | NA | CASSWGGSSTEAFF | TGCGCCAGCTCCTGGGGGGGGAGTAGTACTGAAGCTTTCTTT
once | TRBJ1-3 | TRBV7-4 | NA | CASSPVQALGNTIYF | TGTGCCAGCAGCCCCGTTCAGGCACTCGGAAACACCATATATTTT
NA | TRBJ1-2 | TRBV2 | NA | CASSADTAKPGYTF | TGTGCCAGCAGTGCGGACACCGCAAAGCCTGGCTACACCTTC
few | TRBJ1-2 | TRBV6-1 | NA | CASSEIGAGSQGYTF | TGTGCCAGCAGTGAAATTGGAGCAGGTTCTCAGGGCTACACCTTC
NA | TRBJ1-4 | TRBV6-2/TRBV6-3 | NA | CASSYDRRSANEKLFF | TGTGCCAGCAGTTACGACCGACGATCGGCTAATGAAAAACTGTTTTTT
NA | TRBJ2-2 | TRBV5-8 | NA | CASSLVSESWLVVF | TGTGCCAGCAGCTTGGTCTCAGAATCCTGGCTGGTGGTTTTT
few | TRBJ2-7 | TRBV6-5 | TRBD1 | CASTYRDRSYEQYF | TGTGCCAGCACCTACCGGGACAGATCGTACGAGCAGTACTTC
NA | TRBJ1-2 | TRBV18 | NA | CASSPGLTGGYTF | TGTGCCAGCTCACCAGGGTTAACGGGTGGCTACACCTTC
NA | TRBJ2-1 | TRBV18 | NA | CASSPNYNEQFF | TGTGCCAGCTCACCAAACTACAATGAGCAGTTCTTC
NA | TRBJ1-5 | TRBV12-3/TRBV12-4 | NA | CASSGGVNQPQHF | TGTGCCAGCTCTGGGGGGGTCAATCAGCCCCAGCATTTT
NA | TRBJ1-4 | TRBV12-5 | NA | CASGDPQTWQGGNEKLFF | TGTGCTAGTGGCGACCCGCAAACCTGGCAGGGCGGAAATGAAAAACTGTTTTTT
NA | TRBJ1-1 | TRBV19 | NA | CASSTKGPIGTLGAVWAEAFF | TGTGCCAGTAGTACGAAAGGACCTATTGGAACCCTTGGGGCGGTTTGGGCTGAAGCTTTCTTT
NA | TRBJ1-4 | TRBV18 | NA | CASSPGVATNEKLFF | TGTGCCAGCTCACCAGGGGTGGCCACTAATGAAAAACTGTTTTTT
NA | TRBJ2-2 | TRBV10-3 | TRBD1 | CAISGTGAGELFF | TGTGCCATCAGTGGAACAGGGGCCGGGGAGCTGTTTTTT
NA | TRBJ1-2 | TRBV14 | NA | CASSQRDYGYTF | TGTGCCAGCAGCCAGCGGGACTATGGCTACACCTTC
NA | TRBJ2-1 | TRBV29-1 | NA | CSAEGGPSSYNEQFF | TGCAGCGCGGAGGGCGGGCCTAGCTCCTACAATGAGCAGTTCTTC
NA | TRBJ2-3 | TRBV6-1 | NA | CASSYLLPPDTQYF | TGTGCCAGCAGTTATTTACTCCCCCCAGATACGCAGTATTTT
NA | TRBJ2-7 | TRBV6-5 | TRBD2 | CASSQTSGSPYEQYF | TGTGCCAGCAGCCAGACTAGCGGTAGTCCCTACGAGCAGTACTTC
NA | TRBJ2-5 | TRBV11-3 | TRBD2 | CASSALSGRALETQYF | TGTGCCAGCAGCGCACTTTCCGGGAGGGCCTTAGAGACCCAGTACTTC
NA | TRBJ1-4 | TRBV29-1 | NA | CSTQGLIGEKLFF | TGCAGCACACAAGGACTCATCGGGGAAAAACTGTTTTTT
NA | TRBJ2-7 | TRBV19 | NA | CASSMTGSDSYEQYF | TGTGCCAGTAGTATGACAGGCTCTGACTCCTACGAGCAGTACTTC
NA | TRBJ1-1 | TRBV30 | NA | CAWDKNTEAFF | TGTGCCTGGGACAAGAACACTGAAGCTTTCTTT
few | TRBJ1-1 | TRBV25-1 | TRBD1 | CASSRQGTEAFF | TGTGCCAGCAGTCGACAGGGGACTGAAGCTTTCTTT
NA | TRBJ2-7 | TRBV28 | TRBD2 | CASTGPGLGNEQYF | TGTGCCAGCACAGGACCGGGACTAGGAAACGAGCAGTACTTC
NA | TRBJ1-4 | TRBV5-4 | NA | CASSLSGAWEKLFF | TGTGCCAGCAGCTTGTCCGGAGCCTGGGAAAAACTGTTTTTT
NA | TRBJ1-1 | TRBV5-6 | NA | CASSSGVAEAFF | TGTGCCAGCAGCTCGGGGGTGGCTGAAGCTTTCTTT
NA | TRBJ2-2 | TRBV4-2 | NA | CASRHQAVANTGELFF | TGTGCCAGCCGACATCAGGCAGTCGCGAACACCGGGGAGCTGTTTTTT
NA | TRBJ2-2 | TRBV3-1/TRBV3-2 | NA | CASSQGDLNTGELFF | TGTGCCAGCAGCCAAGGTGACTTGAACACCGGGGAGCTGTTTTTT
NA | TRBJ2-1 | TRBV7-9 | TRBD1 | CASGDSPYNEQFF | TGTGCCAGCGGGGACAGCCCCTACAATGAGCAGTTCTTC
NA | TRBJ2-7 | TRBV6-6 | NA | CASSYPGDGTYEQYF | TGTGCCAGCAGTTACCCCGGTGACGGGACCTACGAGCAGTACTTC
NA | TRBJ2-7 | TRBV6-5 | TRBD1 | CASSRDRGSYEQYF | TGTGCCAGCAGCAGGGACAGGGGCTCATACGAGCAGTACTTC
NA | TRBJ2-2 | TRBV6-5 | NA | CASSTGTGELFF | TGTGCCAGCAGCACAGGCACCGGGGAGCTGTTTTTT
NA | TRBJ1-3 | TRBV30 | NA | CAWSLGDRSGNTIYF | TGTGCCTGGAGCCTGGGGGACCGCTCTGGAAACACCATATATTTT
NA | TRBJ2-7 | TRBV29-1 | NA | CSVEDSDYEQYF | TGCAGCGTTGAGGACTCAGACTACGAGCAGTACTTC
once | TRBJ1-1 | TRBV11-3 | NA | CASSLDPDVNTEAFF | TGTGCCAGCAGCTTAGACCCGGACGTGAACACTGAAGCTTTCTTT
NA | TRBJ2-2 | TRBV5-4 | NA | CASSLVSNTGELFF | TGTGCCAGCAGCTTGGTCAGCAACACCGGGGAGCTGTTTTTT
NA | TRBJ1-5 | TRBV29-1 | NA | CSVYHNQPQHF | TGCAGCGTGTATCACAATCAGCCCCAGCATTTT
NA | TRBJ1-5 | TRBV6-5 | NA | CASSYGRAQPQHF | TGTGCCAGCAGTTACGGCAGGGCTCAGCCCCAGCATTTT
NA | TRBJ2-3 | TRBV7-2 | TRBD2 | CASSLGGTSADTQYF | TGTGCCAGCAGCTTAGGGGGGACTAGTGCAGATACGCAGTATTTT
NA | TRBJ1-2 | TRBV7-9 | TRBD1 | CASSLGTGVNYGYTF | TGTGCCAGCAGCCTTGGGACAGGGGTAAACTATGGCTACACCTTC
NA | TRBJ1-6 | TRBV10-3 | NA | CAISETDGTNNSPLHF | TGTGCCATCAGTGAAACTGACGGGACCAATAATTCACCCCTCCACTTT
few | TRBJ1-1 | TRBV7-8 | NA | CASSPTSNTEAFF | TGTGCCAGCAGCCCGACATCGAACACTGAAGCTTTCTTT
NA | TRBJ1-4 | TRBV19 | NA | CASSLFPGGTNEKLFF | TGTGCCAGTAGTCTGTTCCCGGGTGGTACTAATGAAAAACTGTTTTTT
NA | TRBJ1-1 | TRBV2 | NA | CASSPNTPRGWKMNTEAFF | TGTGCCAGCAGCCCCAATACCCCCCGGGGGTGGAAGATGAACACTGAAGCTTTCTTT
NA | TRBJ2-1 | TRBV5-1 | NA | CASSLINNEQFF | TGCGCCAGCAGCTTAATAAACAATGAGCAGTTCTTC
NA | TRBJ2-7 | TRBV11-2 | NA | CASSPPLRFHEQYF | TGTGCCAGCAGCCCCCCCCTCCGGTTTCACGAGCAGTACTTC
few | TRBJ2-2 | TRBV7-8 | NA | CASSSSVWQGDTGELFF | TGTGCCAGCAGCTCCTCCGTTTGGCAGGGCGACACCGGGGAGCTGTTTTTT
few | TRBJ1-3 | TRBV4-1 | NA | CASSHPGGGLGNTIYF | TGCGCCAGCAGCCATCCCGGAGGAGGGCTTGGAAACACCATATATTTT
NA | TRBJ1-1 | TRBV30 | TRBD1 | CAWSRTGNTEAFF | TGTGCCTGGTCTAGGACAGGGAACACTGAAGCTTTCTTT
NA | TRBJ1-2 | TRBV5-6 | NA | CASSLVGQGAAVGFTF | NA
NA | TRBJ1-4 | TRBV7-2 | NA | CASSLVGPAQGEKLFF | TGTGCCAGCAGCTTAGTGGGGCCGGCACAGGGAGAAAAACTGTTTTTT
once | TRBJ2-2 | TRBV5-5 | TRBD2 | CASGGPSNTGELFF | TGTGCAAGCGGGGGGCCTTCGAACACCGGGGAGCTGTTTTTT
NA | TRBJ2-3 | TRBV5-1 | NA | CASNGDGGITDTQYF | TGCGCCAGCAACGGGGACGGTGGTATCACAGATACGCAGTATTTT
NA | TRBJ2-5 | TRBV5-4 | NA | CASSRGFETQYF | TGTGCCAGCAGCAGGGGTTTCGAGACCCAGTACTTC
NA | TRBJ1-3 | TRBV7-9 | NA | CASSLVVPSSGNTIYF | TGTGCCAGCAGCTTAGTTGTACCAAGCTCTGGAAACACCATATATTTT
NA | TRBJ2-2 | TRBV18 | NA | CASSPPRVRGDTGELFF | TGTGCCAGCTCACCACCGAGGGTCAGGGGGGACACCGGGGAGCTGTTTTTT